What follows is one T cell receptor beta chain and its context. Its binding antigen is unknown. Base qualities are missing; no much larger clone stands one base away. The entry originates in a study of blood T cell repertoires in COVID-19 (dated by TCRdb to 2020 to 2021). Turning to the overall study: Collaborator samples came from the United States, Italy and Spain and covered acute and convalescent phases of COVID-19. Subjects who had been exposed to COVID-19, were actively infected with it, or had recovered from it provided the deeply sampled blood TCRbeta repertoires that made up the dataset. Samples came from the ongoing ImmuneRACE study (first 160 participants) plus 1,254 subjects from 6 global collaborators. A de-identified subject ID, COVID-19 status, age in years and sex were almost always included in the sample metadata. The prospective study material was composed of cDNA or gDNA derived from T cells, B-cell-depleted T cells, or PBMCs. The repertoires were released in a freely available public database meant as a resource for research on the immune response to SARS-CoV-2. Where HLA class I and class II types were available, the types were taken from metadata supplied by the sample provider, not from assay-based typing.

The immunoSEQ Assay, a bias-controlled multiplex PCR, was used to amplify TCRbeta CDR3 regions from genomic DNA. The published analysis was carried out like this. The number of nucleated cells in each sample was estimated by amplification of reference gene primers within the assay. To quantify the absolute abundance of each unique TCRbeta CDR3 rearrangement, sequence reads were collapsed and filtered. For each sample, productive Simpson clonality was calculated by taking the square root of Simpson's diversity index across productive rearrangements. The clones in this table, taken by TCRdb from immuneACCESS, are in-frame only. Not every clone is retained; where verified, under half of the shortfall comes from an unresolved V gene, and the cause of the rest is unknown. Clonal size and the V and J genes are those of that table, whereas D and trimming came from the DNA. This sample is represented by about 200,000 clones; 89% of them were singletons. Over 7% of the sample comes from the top ten.

CDR1 and CDR2, per the germline V gene, are ENHRY and SYGVKD. Trimming leaves V shorter by 10 bases and J shorter by 3 bases, with the junction holding 15 bases beyond the gene matches. The CDR3 runs 16 residues from the cysteine to the phenylalanine. Kept here is only the CDR3 DNA, which spans 48 bases and is read in frame from base 1. General conclusions and limits of the study: The amount of clinical and demographic metadata varied by source and participant and was provided uncurated.

Enrolling through a virtual design, the prospective study's participants ranged in age from roughly 18 to 89 years and lived across around 25 United States geographic areas. Cohort assignment in the prospective study relied on participant-reported clinical history from a screening survey and a study questionnaire. ImmuneRACE Cohort 3 recovered participants were defined by two consecutive negative NP/OP PCR tests, healthcare professional clearance, or symptom resolution. Each participant in the prospective study had whole blood, serum and a nasopharyngeal or oropharyngeal swab collected by mobile phlebotomists. Additional blood draws and questionnaires over an approximately 2-month period could optionally be provided by prospective study participants. Before DNA extraction, prospective study blood samples were shipped either frozen or at room temperature.

This clonotype was sampled from a woman between 18 and 29 years old who had recovered from COVID-19. Recombination joined TRBV10-3 with TRBJ1-1; 9 bases in the middle match TRBD1. Sequenced material: PBMCs or T cells enriched from blood (not recorded which). Read as DNA, the sequence is TGTGCCACGACCGGGACAGGGTTCTTTGCGGACACTGAAGCTTTCTTT. It translates as CATTGTGFFADTEAFF.